What follows are 6 T cell receptor beta chains derived from one specimen sequenced in a study of T cell changes during pregnancy in multiple sclerosis. Produced via immunoSEQ multiplex PCR; TCRdb's table is partial and in-frame only. The sample contains tens of thousands of clones, 90% of which appear only once. Sequencing used CD4+ T cells from peripheral blood mononuclear cells, obtained in the first trimester of pregnancy. The receptors come from a female donor with multiple sclerosis, enrolled in a pregnancy study.

The chain couples TRBV7-9 to TRBJ1-5, with D possibly TRBD1 on 6 matching bases. V was pared by 5 bases and J by 1 base, with 18 bases between. The CDR3 loop spans 17 amino acids. Germline loops: CDR1 SEHNR, CDR2 FQNEAQ (reference sequence). The CDR3 region has the DNA TGTGCCAGCAGCCCCGGGGGGGGCGCCGGGAGCAATCAGCCCCAGCATTTT. Its protein product is CASSPGGGAGSNQPQHF.

The V call is TRBV9, the J call TRBJ2-1, with 7 bases identical to TRBD2. The germline gives CDR1 SGDLS, CDR2 YYNGEE. This CDR3 is built from 13 residues. J gave up 11 bases and V 3 bases, and 8 bases lay outside the gene matches. CDR3 residues: CASSAEPSGQQFF. CDR3 DNA sequence: TGTGCCAGCAGCGCAGAACCTAGCGGACAGCAGTTCTTC. Combining the CDR3 with reference TRBV9 and TRBJ2-1 gives the whole variable domain DSGVTQTPKHLITATGQRVTLRCSPRSGDLSVYWYQQSLDQGLQFLIQYYNGEERAKGNILERFSAQQFPDLHSELNLSSLELGDSALYFCASSAEPSGQQFFGPGTRLTVL.

The J gene is TRBJ1-5, the V gene TRBV29-1; 7 nucleotides align to TRBD1. The germline V gene encodes CDR1 SQVTM and CDR2 ANQGSEA. There are 17 residues in the CDR3. Losses at the gene ends were 0 bases for V and 8 bases for J; bases not matched to a gene: 16. The CDR3 region is CSVEDLPDWTGGEPQHF. CDR3 nucleotide sequence: TGCAGCGTTGAAGATCTGCCAGATTGGACAGGCGGGGAGCCCCAGCATTTT.

This clone was counted a single time. The chain links TRBV11-3 to TRBJ1-1; D unclear. V lost 6 bases, J lost 1 base, and 12 bases lay in between. Germline CDR1 and CDR2: SGHNT and YENEEA. The CDR3 covers 14 residues. In nucleotides, the CDR3 is TGTGCCAGCAGTCTTAGCGGTTCGAACACTGAAGCTTTCTTT. Translating it yields CASSLSGSNTEAFF.

The chain couples TRBV6-1 to TRBJ1-5; 10 nucleotides line up with TRBD1. V gave up 6 bases and J gave up 5 bases; unmatched junction bases: 4. Germline V CDR1 and CDR2: MNHNS, SASEGT. CDR3 size: 14 residues. The CDR3 DNA sequence: TGTGCCAGCAGCCTGGACAGGGGGTATCAGCCCCAGCATTTT. Protein: CASSLDRGYQPQHF.

This chain connects TRBV5-8 to TRBJ2-5; 11 nucleotides agree with TRBD2. The junction had 19 bases not matched to a gene; V was cut back by 6 bases and J by 6 bases. The CDR3 totals 18 residues. The germline gives CDR1 SGHTS, CDR2 YDEGEE. The CDR3 DNA is TGTGCCAGCACTCAGAGACTAGCGGGGCCCGGGCTTTTCCAGACCCAGTACTTC. Translation: CASTQRLAGPGLFQTQYF.